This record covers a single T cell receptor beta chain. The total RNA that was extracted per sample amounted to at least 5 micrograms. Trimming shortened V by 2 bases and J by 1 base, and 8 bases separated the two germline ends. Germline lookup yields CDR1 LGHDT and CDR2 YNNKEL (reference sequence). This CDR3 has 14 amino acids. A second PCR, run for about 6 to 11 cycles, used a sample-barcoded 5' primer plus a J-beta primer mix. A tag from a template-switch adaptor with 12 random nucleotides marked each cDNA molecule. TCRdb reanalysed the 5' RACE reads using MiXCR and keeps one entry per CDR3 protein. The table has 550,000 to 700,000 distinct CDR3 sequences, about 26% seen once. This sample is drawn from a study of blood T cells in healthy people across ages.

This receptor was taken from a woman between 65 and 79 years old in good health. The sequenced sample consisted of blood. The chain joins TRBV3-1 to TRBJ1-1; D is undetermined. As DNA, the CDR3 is TGTGCCAGCAGCCAATCGGGCAGGAACACTGAAGCTTTCTTT. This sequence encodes CASSQSGRNTEAFF. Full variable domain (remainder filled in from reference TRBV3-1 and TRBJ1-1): DTAVSQTPKYLVTQMGNDKSIKCEQNLGHDTMYWYKQDSKKFLKIMFSYNNKELIINETVPNRFSPKSPDKAHLNLHINSLELGDSAVYFCASSQSGRNTEAFFGQGTRLTVV.